This record looks at one T cell receptor beta chain sequence and its context. The antigen remains undetermined. These data come from a study of cytomegalovirus exposure and HLA in healthy donors. Study-level background: Among about 190 million T cells, an earlier analysis found around 100 million unique TCR beta sequences.

The V and J ends lost 4 bases and 5 bases respectively, with 11 bases between them. This CDR3 is 13 amino acids long. Germline V gives CDR1 SGHTA, CDR2 FQGTGA. The study ran its PCR with 60 Vbeta and 13 Jbeta primers. Using immunoSEQ multiplex PCR, the repertoire was profiled, and TCRdb retains in-frame clones only, with some absent. The sample holds some 200,000 clones, 70% to 80% seen once. The study sampled nominally healthy donors, though unrecorded immune exposures were likely. Study findings and constraints: It is likely that the observed cluster of highly shared sequence variants was a sequencing artifact.

V usage is TRBV7-3 and J usage is TRBJ2-5; D possibly corresponds to TRBD1 (5 bases). The sequencing input was PBMCs. This sequence was found in a male donor in good health and CMV-seropositive. CDR3 nucleotides: TGTGCCAGCAGCTACCAGGGTTCGGAGACCCAGTACTTC. This codes for CASSYQGSETQYF.